These 12 T cell receptor beta chains originate from one sample sequenced in a study of blood T cell repertoires in COVID-19. Only in-frame clones appear in the TCRdb table, and some are missing; sequencing was by immunoSEQ multiplex PCR. The profile shows 190,000 or so clones, roughly 73% of them singletons. Input material: peripheral blood. Source of these receptors: an elderly woman with active or convalescent COVID-19.

The V gene is TRBV28, the J gene TRBJ1-2, with 8 bases matching TRBD1. V gave up 7 bases and J gave up 0 bases; unmatched junction bases: 4. This CDR3 region has 14 residues. The germline V gene encodes CDR1 MDHEN and CDR2 SYDVKM. This chain's CDR3 is CASTLRGPNYGYTF. As DNA, the CDR3 is TGTGCCAGCACCCTCAGGGGGCCTAACTATGGCTACACCTTC.

This clone showed up just once. The J gene is TRBJ2-3, the V gene TRBV5-1, with 8 bases identical to TRBD1. CDR3 length equals 16 residues. Germline V CDR1 and CDR2: SGHRS, YFSETQ. V dropped 3 bases and J dropped 3; count of bases not matched to a gene: 9. The CDR3 DNA sequence: TGCGCCAGCAGCTCAGGGACAGGAGGTGGAACAGATACGCAGTATTTT. Protein: CASSSGTGGGTDTQYF.

The chain combines TRBV5-1 with TRBJ2-1; 9 nucleotides align to TRBD2. The length of the CDR3 is 16 residues. Germline CDR1 and CDR2: SGHRS and YFSETQ. The junction had 2 bases not matched to a gene; V was cut back by 1 base and J by 0 bases. CDR3 sequence (DNA): TGCGCCAGCAGCTTGCTGGGACTAGCCTCCTACAATGAGCAGTTCTTC. Translated, it gives CASSLLGLASYNEQFF.

The CDR3 is CSVRTDATNEKLFF. The CDR3 DNA reads TGCAGCGTTAGGACAGATGCAACTAATGAAAAACTGTTTTTT. V usage is TRBV29-1 and J usage is TRBJ1-4, with TRBD1 as a possible D gene (6 bases). Germline V gene data show CDR1 as SQVTM and CDR2 as ANQGSEA. The CDR3 sequence is 14 residues long. V lost 5 bases and J lost 0, with 10 bases in between.

J is TRBJ2-5 and V is TRBV3-1 (or the pseudogene TRBV3-2); weak D call: TRBD2 (5 bases). The CDR3 runs to 14 residues. The V and J ends lost 4 bases and 3 bases respectively, with 12 bases between them. CDR1 and CDR2 from the germline V gene are LGHDT and YNNKEL (reference sequence). CDR3 region: CASSPPLGKETQYF. The CDR3 coding sequence is TGTGCCAGCAGCCCCCCCCTCGGGAAAGAGACCCAGTACTTC.

The genes are TRBV28 and TRBJ1-1; D is unclear. The CDR3 is 15 amino acids. Trimming removed 2 bases at V and 1 base at J, with 11 bases between. Per germline, CDR1 MDHEN and CDR2 SYDVKM. CDR3: CASSLRAVENTEAFF. The CDR3 DNA reads as TGTGCCAGCAGTTTAAGAGCGGTAGAGAACACTGAAGCTTTCTTT.

The chain joins TRBV6-5 to TRBJ2-3, with D perhaps matching TRBD1 (5 bases). This CDR3 is 15 amino acids long. The germline V and J ends were trimmed by 5 bases and 3 bases, with 15 bases remaining between them. Germline V gene lookup returns CDR1 MNHEY and CDR2 SVGAGI. CDR3 residues: CASSTPGKGTDTQYF. The CDR3 DNA sequence: TGTGCCAGCAGTACCCCAGGGAAGGGGACAGATACGCAGTATTTT.

This clone was seen only once. One base away lies a much larger clone, so this may be a sequencing read error. The same CDR3 arises from other DNA sequences in this sample as well. The CDR3 here is CATSETAKTTNQPQHF. The CDR3 region has the DNA TGTGCCACCAGTGAAACGGCTAAGACGACAAATCAGCCCCAGCATTTT. The V call is TRBV24-1, the J call TRBJ1-5; no clear D. V lost 4 bases to trimming and J lost 4 bases, with 16 bases between them. Per the germline V gene, CDR1 is KGHDR and CDR2 is SFDVKD. There are 16 residues in the CDR3.

This clone was counted a few times. The chain employs TRBV9 and TRBJ2-5; 7 positions match TRBD2. J gave up 4 bases and V 6 bases, and 12 bases lay outside the gene matches. CDR1 is SGDLS, CDR2 YYNGEE, per germline. The CDR3 has 15 residues. The CDR3 here is CASNPWGGAGETQYF. In DNA, the CDR3 is TGTGCCAGCAACCCCTGGGGAGGGGCGGGAGAGACCCAGTACTTC. Full variable domain (outside the CDR3, taken from reference TRBV9 and TRBJ2-5): DSGVTQTPKHLITATGQRVTLRCSPRSGDLSVYWYQQSLDQGLQFLIQYYNGEERAKGNILERFSAQQFPDLHSELNLSSLELGDSALYFCASNPWGGAGETQYFGPGTRLLVL.

This chain links TRBV6-5 with TRBJ2-5, with a tentative D call TRBD2 (5 bases). The germline CDR1 and CDR2 sequences are MNHEY and SVGAGI. V lost 2 bases and J 5 bases, leaving 6 bases between the germline ends. The CDR3 consists of 12 residues. The chain's CDR3 is CASSYGGETQYF. For the CDR3, the DNA is TGTGCCAGCAGTTACGGCGGGGAGACCCAGTACTTC.

This clone was counted a single time. The rearrangement uses TRBV29-1 and TRBJ2-1; D is possibly TRBD2 (5 bases). The CDR3 is 13 residues long. The V gene lost 6 bases and the J gene lost 3 bases, with 12 bases spanning the gap. CDR1 SQVTM and CDR2 ANQGSEA come from the germline V gene. The CDR3 DNA reads as TGCAGCGTCCTGACCCGGGGCTACAATGAGCAGTTCTTC. It specifies CSVLTRGYNEQFF.

This clone was detected once. The chain combines TRBV7-2 with TRBJ2-7; TRBD1 matches at 7 bases. J was trimmed by 9 bases and V by 6 bases; bases with no gene match: 8. The CDR3 consists of 12 residues. Germline V gene sequence: CDR1 SGHTA, CDR2 FQGNSA. CDR3 sequence: CASSRQGERQYF. CDR3 DNA: TGTGCCAGCAGTCGACAGGGAGAACGGCAGTACTTC.